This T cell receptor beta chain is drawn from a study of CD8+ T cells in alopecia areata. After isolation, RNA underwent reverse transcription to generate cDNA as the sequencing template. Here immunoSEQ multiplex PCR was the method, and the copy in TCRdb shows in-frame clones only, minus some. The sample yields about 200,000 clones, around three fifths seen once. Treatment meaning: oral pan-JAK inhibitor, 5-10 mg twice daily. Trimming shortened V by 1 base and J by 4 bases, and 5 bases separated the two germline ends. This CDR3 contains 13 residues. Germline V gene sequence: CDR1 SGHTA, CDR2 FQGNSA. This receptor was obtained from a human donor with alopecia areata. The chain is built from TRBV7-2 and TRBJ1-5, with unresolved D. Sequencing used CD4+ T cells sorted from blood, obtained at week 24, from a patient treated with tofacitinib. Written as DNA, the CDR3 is TGTGCCAGCAGCTTAGAACTTAATCAGCCCCAGCATTTT. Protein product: CASSLELNQPQHF.